The sequence of this T cell receptor (beta chain) was determined in a study of cytomegalovirus exposure and HLA in healthy donors. With respect to this clone: Its target is unknown.

Germline V CDR1 and CDR2: MGHRA, YSYEKL. This CDR3 is built from 17 residues. V was clipped by 1 base and J by 1 base, with 13 bases between them. The study, taken as a whole, reports: An analysis done earlier found most TCR beta V segments productive about 90% or about 30% of the time. Later on, an analysis showed TCR association rates differing by HLA locus, with DRB1 the most and HLA-C the fewest.

Primers included in the PCR were 60 Vbeta and 13 Jbeta primers. Clones were sequenced by immunoSEQ multiplex PCR, and TCRdb holds only the in-frame ones, with some missing. The table records over 120,000 clones, around two thirds of them present only once. The chain couples TRBV4-1 to TRBJ1-4; D is unresolved. The sequence derives from a man between 18 and 35 years old in good health and CMV-seropositive. The sequenced sample consisted of PBMCs. In DNA form, the CDR3 reads TGCGCCAGCAGCCAAGGTCCCAGCCGCGGAACTAATGAAAAACTGTTTTTT. Its protein is CASSQGPSRGTNEKLFF.